This TCR beta chain was identified in a study of cytomegalovirus exposure and HLA in healthy donors. The PCR used 60 Vbeta and 13 Jbeta primers. Sequenced by immunoSEQ multiplex PCR; TCRdb stores in-frame clones only, minus some. The sample lists about 110,000 clones, 76% occurring once. Notes on the study in general: The authors listed 180 or so TCR beta chains as cytomegalovirus-associated. Researchers reported in a later analysis that a missense DCLRE1C variant was tied to TCR beta V- and J-gene trimming.

Concerning this clone itself: Antigen specificity is unknown.

The CDR3 extends over 14 amino acids. The V gene lost 3 bases and the J gene lost 4 bases, with 12 bases spanning the gap. CDR1 and CDR2 (germline): LNHDA, SQIVND (reference sequence). Sequenced: PBMCs. The sequence was collected from a man aged 40-49 years in good health and CMV-seropositive. The chain links TRBV19 to TRBJ1-2; a possible D gene is TRBD1 (6 bases). CDR3 loop: CASSITGLGYGYTF. The CDR3 DNA follows: TGTGCCAGTAGTATTACAGGGTTAGGCTATGGCTACACCTTC.